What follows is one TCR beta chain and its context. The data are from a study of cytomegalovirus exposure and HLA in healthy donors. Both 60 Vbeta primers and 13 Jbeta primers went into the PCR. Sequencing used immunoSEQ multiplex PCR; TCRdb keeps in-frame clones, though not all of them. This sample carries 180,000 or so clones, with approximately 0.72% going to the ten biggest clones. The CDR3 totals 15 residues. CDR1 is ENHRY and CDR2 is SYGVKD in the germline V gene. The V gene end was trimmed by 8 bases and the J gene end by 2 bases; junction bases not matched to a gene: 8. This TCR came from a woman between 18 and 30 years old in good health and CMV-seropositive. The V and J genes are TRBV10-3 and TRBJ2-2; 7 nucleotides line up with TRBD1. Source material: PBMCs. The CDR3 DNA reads TGTGCCATCGGGGGCCGGGACAGAAACACCGGGGAGCTGTTTTTT. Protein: CAIGGRDRNTGELFF.